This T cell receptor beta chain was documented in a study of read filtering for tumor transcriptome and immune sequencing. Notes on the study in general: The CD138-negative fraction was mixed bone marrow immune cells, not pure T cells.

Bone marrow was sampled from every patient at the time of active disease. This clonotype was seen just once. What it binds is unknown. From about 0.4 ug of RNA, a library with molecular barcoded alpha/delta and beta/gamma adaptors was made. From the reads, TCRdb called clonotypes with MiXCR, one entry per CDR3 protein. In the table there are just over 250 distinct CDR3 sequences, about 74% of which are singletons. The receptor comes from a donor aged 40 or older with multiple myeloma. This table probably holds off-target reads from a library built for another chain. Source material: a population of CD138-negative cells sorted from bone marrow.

CDR3 region: CASSLTATAYEQYF. The CDR3 nucleotides are TGTGCCAGCAGCTTAACCGCGACAGCCTACGAGCAGTACTTC. V gene TRBV7-6 combines with J gene TRBJ2-7, with D perhaps matching TRBD1 (5 bases). The CDR3 runs to 14 residues. The germline CDR1 and CDR2 sequences are SGHVS and FNYEAQ. V gave up 2 bases and J gave up 2 bases, with 10 bases separating them. The full variable domain, completed using reference TRBV7-6 and TRBJ2-7, is GAGVSQSPRYKVTKRGQDVALRCDPISGHVSLYWYRQALGQGPEFLTYFNYEAQQDKSGLPNDRFSAERPEGSISTLTIQRTEQRDSAMYRCASSLTATAYEQYFGPGTRLTVT.